Shown below are 19 T cell receptor beta chains from a single sample sequenced in a study of identical twins. Using its own MiXCR run on the 5' RACE reads, TCRdb lists one record per CDR3 protein. The sample lists about 240,000 distinct CDR3 sequences; 10% were seen once. The material sequenced was memory T cells sorted from blood. The receptors come from a man aged 50 to 59 in good health.

In its sample, this clonotype was seen many times. V usage is TRBV20-1 and J usage is TRBJ2-3; D gene unclear. The CDR3 covers 14 residues. The V end lost 6 bases, the J end lost 2 bases, and 15 bases lay between the germline ends. CDR1 is DFQATT, CDR2 SNEGSKA, per germline (reference sequence). Written as DNA, the CDR3 is TGCAGTGCGCCGGGTGGGATCCACACAGATACGCAGTATTTT. Translated: CSAPGGIHTDTQYF.

This clonotype was detected many times. This rearrangement joins TRBV14 to TRBJ2-3, with 9 positions matching TRBD2. The CDR3 loop spans 13 amino acids. Germline lookup yields CDR1 SGHDN and CDR2 FVKESK. J gave up 8 bases and V 4 bases, and 4 bases lay outside the gene matches. The CDR3 sequence is CASSPWREGTQYF. As DNA, the CDR3 is TGTGCCAGCAGCCCATGGCGGGAGGGTACGCAGTATTTT.

This clonotype showed up just a few times. The V call is TRBV15, the J call TRBJ1-2, with 10 bases that match TRBD1. CDR1 is LNHNV and CDR2 is YYDKDF in the germline V gene (reference sequence). V lost 5 bases to trimming and J lost 6 bases; unmatched junction nucleotides: 15. The CDR3 sequence is 17 residues long. CDR3: CATSGGGTGELRHGYTF. CDR3 DNA: TGTGCCACCAGCGGCGGAGGGACAGGGGAACTCCGCCATGGCTACACCTTC.

The chain combines TRBV6-2 or TRBV6-3 with TRBJ1-1; TRBD1 matches at 8 bases. Germline V gene data show CDR1 as MNHEY and CDR2 as SVGEGT. J gave up 3 bases and V 0 bases, and 12 bases lay outside the gene matches. This CDR3 has 18 residues. CDR3 region: CASSYSKDRAGWDTEAFF. The CDR3 bases are TGTGCCAGCAGTTACTCGAAGGACAGGGCGGGATGGGACACTGAAGCTTTCTTT.

This clonotype was observed at least ten times. The chain is built from TRBV11-2 and TRBJ2-1; 9 positions match TRBD2. The CDR3 is 16 amino acids. V gave up 5 bases and J gave up 4 bases; unmatched junction bases: 9. The germline V gene has CDR1 SGHAT and CDR2 FQNNGV. CDR3 bases: TGTGCCAGCAGCCCCCTGACTAGCGGCTTTTACAATGAGCAGTTCTTC. Translation gives CASSPLTSGFYNEQFF.

This clonotype was seen only a few times. The V call is TRBV4-3, the J call TRBJ2-6; D ambiguous. The CDR3 runs 15 residues. Trimming shortened V by 1 base and J by 0 bases, and 4 bases separated the two germline ends. Germline loops: CDR1 LGHNA, CDR2 YSLEER. In DNA form, the CDR3 reads TGCGCCAGCAGCCAAGGCCACTCTGGGGCCAACGTCCTGACTTTC. It translates to CASSQGHSGANVLTF.

This clonotype was detected ten times or more. The V gene is TRBV12-3 or TRBV12-4, the J gene TRBJ2-1; TRBD1 matches 7 bases. Unmatched junction bases numbered 4, after V lost 6 bases and J lost 5 bases. There are 13 residues in the CDR3. The CDR3: CASSTDRDNEQFF. In DNA, the CDR3 is TGTGCCAGCAGCACTGACAGGGACAATGAGCAGTTCTTC.

This clonotype was detected ten times or more. V usage is TRBV5-5 and J usage is TRBJ2-1, with TRBD2 identical over 10 bases. The V gene end was trimmed by 5 bases and the J gene end by 5 bases; junction bases not matched to a gene: 7. Germline V gene lookup returns CDR1 SGHKS and CDR2 YYEKEE (reference sequence). CDR3 length equals 15 residues. CDR3 nucleotide sequence: TGTGCCAGCAGAGATGGACTAGCGGCAGACAATGAGCAGTTCTTC. This translates into CASRDGLAADNEQFF.

The CDR3 spells CASSRDRGIAGELFF. The CDR3 DNA follows: TGTGCCAGCAGCCGGGACAGGGGGATCGCCGGGGAGCTGTTTTTT. The genes are TRBV6-1 and TRBJ2-2; 11 bases fit TRBD1. J lost 6 bases, V lost 6 bases, and 6 bases had no gene match. The CDR3 has 15 amino acids. Germline V gene data show CDR1 as MNHNS and CDR2 as SASEGT.

Many counts were recorded for this clonotype. This chain joins TRBV7-2 and TRBJ1-2; D is unresolved. With 0 bases removed from V and 2 bases from J, the gap between germline ends came to 7 bases. Per germline, CDR1 SGHTA and CDR2 FQGNSA. The CDR3 length is 14 residues. The CDR3 loop is CASSLATSNYGYTF. The CDR3 nucleotides read TGTGCCAGCAGCTTAGCGACCAGCAACTATGGCTACACCTTC.

This clonotype was detected once. J is TRBJ2-7 and V is TRBV7-6, with 9 bases aligning to TRBD2. Looked up from germline, CDR1 is SGHVS and CDR2 is FNYEAQ. This CDR3 region has 15 residues. Trimming took 0 bases from V and 4 from J; bases not matched to a gene: 4. CDR3: CASSLAETSGYEQYF. The CDR3 nucleotides are TGTGCCAGCAGCTTAGCCGAGACTAGCGGATACGAGCAGTACTTC.

The chain links TRBV28 to TRBJ2-5, with TRBD2 matching 8 bases. The germline V gene encodes CDR1 MDHEN and CDR2 SYDVKM. This CDR3 is built from 14 residues. The J segment lost 4 bases and the V segment lost 5 bases, leaving 6 bases of the junction unmatched. The CDR3 here is CASSDGGAPETQYF. In nucleotides, the CDR3 is TGTGCCAGCAGTGACGGGGGGGCCCCAGAGACCCAGTACTTC.

The V gene is TRBV19, the J gene TRBJ2-5, with unresolved D. Germline V gene data show CDR1 as LNHDA and CDR2 as SQIVND (reference sequence). The CDR3 is 12 residues long. With 8 bases removed from V and 1 base from J, the gap between germline ends came to 8 bases. The CDR3 coding sequence is TGTGCCAGTTCTTTTCTCCAAGAGACCCAGTACTTC. It specifies CASSFLQETQYF.

The chain uses TRBV7-8 and TRBJ2-1; D is ambiguous. This CDR3 has 14 amino acids. V lost 4 bases to trimming and J lost 0 bases, with 7 bases between them. Germline V gene lookup returns CDR1 SGHVS and CDR2 FQNEAQ. The CDR3 DNA reads as TGTGCCAGCAGCTCAGTTGTCTCCTACAATGAGCAGTTCTTC. Protein product: CASSSVVSYNEQFF.

At least ten counts were recorded for this clonotype. The V call is TRBV4-2, the J call TRBJ2-3; TRBD2 is a possible D gene (5 bases). Germline V gene data show CDR1 as LGHNA and CDR2 as YNFKEQ. The CDR3 is made up of 15 amino acids. The V gene lost 0 bases and the J gene lost 0 bases, with 7 bases spanning the gap. The DNA for the CDR3 is TGTGCCAGCAGCCAAGATCCGGGGAGCACAGATACGCAGTATTTT. This encodes CASSQDPGSTDTQYF.

This clonotype occurred a few times. This chain joins TRBV10-2 and TRBJ2-6; D is unclear. The CDR3 contains 16 residues. The V and J ends lost 3 bases and 0 bases respectively, with 9 bases between them. Germline lookup yields CDR1 WSHSY and CDR2 SAAADI. CDR3 sequence reads: CASSERTGSGANVLTF. CDR3 sequence (DNA): TGCGCCAGCAGTGAAAGGACGGGCTCTGGGGCCAACGTCCTGACTTTC.

This clonotype was picked up a small number of times. This chain joins TRBV6-1 and TRBJ2-1; D unclear. V was cut by 6 bases and J by 3 bases, with 15 bases left in between. CDR1 is MNHNS and CDR2 is SASEGT in the germline V gene. This CDR3 spans 15 amino acids. DNA of the CDR3: TGTGCCAGCAGCATACTTTCCGGGTTCTACAATGAGCAGTTCTTC. As protein: CASSILSGFYNEQFF.

The chain joins TRBV9 to TRBJ1-5; D is uncertain. Trimming removed 0 bases at V and 6 bases at J, with 7 bases between. Germline V gene sequence: CDR1 SGDLS, CDR2 YYNGEE. CDR3 length: 13 amino acids. The CDR3 sequence: CASSVAVGQPQHF. CDR3 in DNA: TGTGCCAGCAGCGTAGCGGTAGGTCAGCCCCAGCATTTT.

The CDR3 DNA reads TGTGCCAGCAGCGTATTAGGGGGGGACAATGAGCAGTTCTTC. Residues: CASSVLGGDNEQFF. This chain links TRBV9 with TRBJ2-1; D possibly corresponds to TRBD2 (7 bases). V was pared by 1 base and J by 5 bases, with 10 bases between. From germline, CDR1 is SGDLS and CDR2 YYNGEE. The CDR3 length is 14 residues.